The source of this T cell receptor (beta chain) is a study of blood T cell repertoires in COVID-19. As processed by the authors: Amplified reference gene primers provided the basis for estimating nucleated cell counts. The assay was immunoSEQ multiplex PCR, and TCRdb's table has in-frame clones only and misses some. That table supplies the V and J calls and clone size; D and trimming were determined from the DNA. The sample has around 88,000 clones, roughly 90% seen once. The CDR3 is made up of 14 amino acids. Trimming removed 3 bases from V and 6 bases from J; junction bases left unmatched: 4. Per germline, CDR1 SGHAT and CDR2 FQDESV (reference sequence).

This chain links TRBV11-1 with TRBJ2-2; TRBD1 agrees at 7 bases. Sequences were obtained from peripheral blood. The receptor was derived from a man in his sixties with acute or convalescent COVID-19. In nucleotides, the CDR3 is TGTGCCAGCAGCTTGGGGGACAGCTCCGGGGAGCTGTTTTTT. This encodes CASSLGDSSGELFF. Using reference TRBV11-1 and TRBJ2-2 for the parts outside the CDR3, the full variable domain is EAEVAQSPRYKITEKSQAVAFWCDPISGHATLYWYRQILGQGPELLVQFQDESVVDDSQLPKDRFSAERLKGVDSTLKIQPAELGDSAMYLCASSLGDSSGELFFGEGSRLTVL.